The next 21 T cell receptor beta chains were all read from a single sample in a study of OX40 agonist ivuxolimab in advanced cancers. The assay was immunoSEQ multiplex PCR, and TCRdb's table has in-frame clones only and misses some. The sample includes 52,000 or so clones, 84% of them seen just once. Sequencing was performed on CD4+ or CD8+ T cells sorted from blood, taken in a trial of the OX40 agonist ivuxolimab. These receptors all stem from an adult with an advanced solid tumor such as melanoma, head and neck, liver or kidney cancer.

This chain connects TRBV6-5 to TRBJ2-7, with D maybe TRBD2 (6 bases). CDR1 and CDR2 from the germline V gene are MNHEY and SVGAGI. The CDR3 contains 15 residues. Trimming removed 2 bases from V and 0 bases from J, with 11 bases in between. CDR3 DNA: TGTGCCAGCAGTTACGGGCGGGACTCCTCCTACGAGCAGTACTTC. Protein product: CASSYGRDSSYEQYF.

V is TRBV7-9 and J is TRBJ2-7, with D possibly matching TRBD2 (5 bases). Germline V gives CDR1 SEHNR, CDR2 FQNEAQ (reference sequence). The V end lost 0 bases, the J end lost 4 bases, and 22 bases lay between the germline ends. The CDR3 totals 18 residues. CDR3 DNA sequence: TGTGCCAGCAGCTTAGCCATTAGAGGAGGACCGGCGCTTTACGAGCAGTACTTC. Its protein is CASSLAIRGGPALYEQYF.

This chain links TRBV25-1 with TRBJ1-4; 8 positions agree with TRBD1. The germline gives CDR1 MGHDK, CDR2 SYGVNS. V gave up 3 bases and J gave up 8 bases; unmatched junction bases: 5. The CDR3 sequence is 14 residues long. As DNA, the CDR3 is TGTGCCAGCAGTGAGGGACAGGCGGGGGAAAAACTGTTTTTT. Amino acid sequence: CASSEGQAGEKLFF. The full variable domain, its missing parts supplied by reference TRBV25-1 and TRBJ1-4, is EADIYQTPRYLVIGTGKKITLECSQTMGHDKMYWYQQDPGMELHLIHYSYGVNSTEKGDLSSESTVSRIRTEHFPLTLESARPSHTSQYLCASSEGQAGEKLFFGSGTQLSVL.

The rearrangement uses TRBV19 and TRBJ2-3; 9 bases fit TRBD2. V lost 6 bases to trimming and J lost 5 bases; unmatched junction nucleotides: 12. The CDR3 is 16 amino acids. The V gene's germline CDR1 is LNHDA and CDR2 SQIVND (reference sequence). This chain's CDR3 is CASSSGGSSYVDTQYF. In DNA form, the CDR3 reads TGTGCCAGTAGCAGCGGGGGGTCCTCATACGTAGATACGCAGTATTTT. Complete variable domain (other parts from reference TRBV19 and TRBJ2-3): DGGITQSPKYLFRKEGQNVTLSCEQNLNHDAMYWYRQDPGQGLRLIYYSQIVNDFQKGDIAEGYSVSREKKESFPLTVTSAQKNPTAFYLCASSSGGSSYVDTQYFGPGTRLTVL.

The J gene is TRBJ2-2, the V gene TRBV6-5; the match to TRBD2 covers 7 bases. Germline CDR1 is MNHEY and CDR2 is SVGAGI. The CDR3 extends over 16 amino acids. The V segment lost 1 base and the J segment 5 bases; nucleotides outside the gene matches: 7. CDR3 nucleotides: TGTGCCAGCAGTTACTTTCAGATTAGCGGGACCGGGGAGCTGTTTTTT. Residues: CASSYFQISGTGELFF.

The chain combines TRBV7-9 with TRBJ2-7, with 7 bases matching TRBD2. V trimming: 11 bases; J trimming: 4 bases; junction bases outside the gene matches: 23. The CDR3 is 17 residues long. Germline CDR1 SEHNR, CDR2 FQNEAQ (reference sequence). CDR3 amino acids: CASGPGGRTPRPYEQYF. CDR3 sequence (DNA): TGTGCCTCGGGGCCGGGCGGGAGAACCCCGCGACCTTACGAGCAGTACTTC. Complete variable domain (other parts from reference TRBV7-9 and TRBJ2-7): DTGVSQNPRHKITKRGQNVTFRCDPISEHNRLYWYRQTLGQGPEFLTYFQNEAQLEKSRLLSDRFSAERPKGSFSTLEIQRTEQGDSAMYLCASGPGGRTPRPYEQYFGPGTRLTVT.

This sequence joins TRBV18 and TRBJ2-1; unclear D gene. CDR1 KGHSH and CDR2 LQKENI come from the germline V gene. The V gene lost 1 base and the J gene lost 2 bases, with 9 bases spanning the gap. The length of the CDR3 is 15 residues. Here the CDR3 DNA reads TGTGCCAGCTCACCACAGGATATCGCCTACAATGAGCAGTTCTTC. This codes for CASSPQDIAYNEQFF.

The rearrangement links TRBV19 to TRBJ2-7, with 9 bases aligning to TRBD1. Germline-derived CDR1 and CDR2 are LNHDA and SQIVND (reference sequence). The CDR3 is 12 amino acids. Unmatched junction bases numbered 4, after V lost 10 bases and J lost 3 bases. The CDR3 here is CATGQGNYEQYF. In DNA, the CDR3 is TGTGCCACCGGACAGGGGAACTACGAGCAGTACTTC.

Regarding this clone: Since the CDR3 does not end with the conserved phenylalanine or tryptophan, this likely comes from a read error. The DNA is left out, because the CDR3 cannot be placed on it with certainty; the CDR3 is given as TCRdb lists it. Other DNA sequences in this sample translate to the same CDR3. This sequence joins TRBV2 and TRBJ2-7; the DNA was not used to check the table's D call, TRBD1. From its first to its last residue, the CDR3 has 15 amino acids. The germline CDR1 and CDR2 sequences are SNHLY and FYNNEI. The CDR3 reads CASDSDREGVGQRTY.

For the CDR3, the DNA is TGTGCCAGCAGCTTGGGGGGGTCTGGAGCTTTCTTT. The encoded protein is CASSLGGSGAFF. This chain links TRBV5-4 with TRBJ1-1; D may be TRBD1 (5 bases). Germline CDR1 and CDR2: SGHNT and YYREEE (reference sequence). CDR3 length: 12 residues. V was pared by 0 bases and J by 10 bases, with 10 bases between.

This chain links TRBV11-3 with TRBJ2-1, with a tentative D call TRBD1 (5 bases). The V end lost 5 bases, the J end lost 5 bases, and 7 bases lay between the germline ends. There are 12 residues in the CDR3. Germline loops: CDR1 SGHNT, CDR2 YENEEA. The CDR3 DNA reads as TGTGCCAGCAGCCTGACAGACAATGAGCAGTTCTTC. Its translation is CASSLTDNEQFF. Complete variable domain (other parts from reference TRBV11-3 and TRBJ2-1): EAGVVQSPRYKIIEKKQPVAFWCNPISGHNTLYWYLQNLGQGPELLIRYENEEAVDDSQLPKDRFSAERLKGVDSTLKIQPAELGDSAVYLCASSLTDNEQFFGPGTRLTVL.

The chain employs TRBV6-1 and TRBJ1-1; TRBD1 might be the D (5 bases). Between the trimmed V and J ends, which lost 7 bases and 3 bases, there was a span of 12 bases. Germline V CDR1 and CDR2: MNHNS, SASEGT. The CDR3 is 13 amino acids. CDR3 DNA: TGTGCCAGCATTCAGCTGGGGGACACTGAAGCTTTCTTT. This codes for CASIQLGDTEAFF.

This clone came up once. In the same sample, other DNA sequences code for this CDR3. The chain couples TRBV9 to TRBJ2-1; no firm D call. This CDR3 contains 13 residues. The germline CDR1 and CDR2 sequences are SGDLS and YYNGEE. V was clipped by 0 bases and J by 5 bases, with 6 bases between them. CDR3 amino acids: CASSVDVNNEQFF. CDR3 nucleotides: TGTGCCAGCAGCGTAGACGTAAACAATGAGCAGTTCTTC.

The J gene is TRBJ1-2, the V gene TRBV6-6; no reliable D call. Trimming pared 5 bases from V and 6 bases from J, leaving 13 bases between. Germline V lookup: CDR1 MNHNY, CDR2 SVGAGI (reference sequence). The CDR3 is 13 amino acids. CDR3 DNA sequence: TGTGCCAGCAGTCAGTCCCGAGAGAATGGCTACACCTTC. Its translation: CASSQSRENGYTF.

The chain employs TRBV19 and TRBJ1-5; 8 bases are shared with TRBD1. Germline V gene sequence: CDR1 LNHDA, CDR2 SQIVND (reference sequence). This CDR3 has 14 residues. After removal of 3 bases from V and 6 bases from J, the junction contained 4 bases not matched to a gene. CDR3 residues: CASSMGQAGQPQHF. CDR3 coding DNA: TGTGCCAGTAGTATGGGACAGGCGGGTCAGCCCCAGCATTTT.

The sample holds a few counts of this clone. V gene TRBV18 combines with J gene TRBJ2-3; 7 bases match TRBD1. CDR3 size: 17 residues. The ends lost 3 bases at V and 0 bases at J; junction bases unmatched: 9. The germline V gene encodes CDR1 KGHSH and CDR2 LQKENI. CDR3 sequence: CASSPYRDSASTDTQYF. The CDR3 DNA reads TGTGCCAGCTCACCGTACCGGGACAGTGCTAGCACAGATACGCAGTATTTT.

The chain recombines TRBV28 with TRBJ2-7; TRBD2 aligns across 10 bases. J gave up 5 bases and V 5 bases, and 6 bases lay outside the gene matches. Looked up from germline, CDR1 is MDHEN and CDR2 is SYDVKM. This CDR3 spans 14 amino acids. The CDR3 is CASSVLAGADEQYF. In DNA, the CDR3 is TGTGCCAGCAGTGTCCTAGCGGGAGCTGACGAGCAGTACTTC.

The gene calls are TRBV7-9 and TRBJ2-5; D could derive from TRBD1 or TRBD2 (6 bases each). Between the trimmed V and J ends, which lost 4 bases and 5 bases, there was a span of 17 bases. The CDR3 runs to 15 residues. Looked up from germline, CDR1 is SEHNR and CDR2 is FQNEAQ (reference sequence). In DNA form, the CDR3 reads TGTGCCAGCAGCTCCGGGGGCTTAGAAGGGGAGACCCAGTACTTC. Protein: CASSSGGLEGETQYF.

V gene TRBV9 combines with J gene TRBJ2-3, with TRBD2 matching 8 bases. CDR3 length: 16 amino acids. J was trimmed by 0 bases and V by 0 bases; bases with no gene match: 3. The germline CDR1 and CDR2 sequences are SGDLS and YYNGEE. The DNA of the CDR3 is TGTGCCAGCAGCGTAGGTGTAGCGGGGAGCACAGATACGCAGTATTTT. Translated, it gives CASSVGVAGSTDTQYF.

The chain combines TRBV28 with TRBJ2-5; TRBD2 matches at 12 bases. Per germline, CDR1 MDHEN and CDR2 SYDVKM. The CDR3 loop spans 17 amino acids. Germline trimming cut 2 bases from V and 4 bases from J; bases unmatched to any gene: 8. The CDR3 sequence is CASSLPRTSGKGETQYF. CDR3 nucleotides: TGTGCCAGCAGTTTACCACGGACTAGCGGGAAGGGAGAGACCCAGTACTTC. Based on the CDR3 plus reference TRBV28 and TRBJ2-5, the full variable domain is DVKVTQSSRYLVKRTGEKVFLECVQDMDHENMFWYRQDPGLGLRLIYFSYDVKMKEKGDIPEGYSVSREKKERFSLILESASTNQTSMYLCASSLPRTSGKGETQYFGPGTRLLVL.

This rearrangement joins TRBV7-2 to TRBJ2-3; 13 bases match TRBD2. The CDR3 is 17 amino acids. The germline CDR1 and CDR2 sequences are SGHTA and FQGNSA. The trim removed 4 bases at V and 7 bases at J, leaving 11 bases unmatched. The CDR3 is CASSSRTSGGPYNTQYF. The CDR3 DNA is TGTGCCAGCAGCTCCCGGACTAGCGGGGGCCCTTATAATACGCAGTATTTT.